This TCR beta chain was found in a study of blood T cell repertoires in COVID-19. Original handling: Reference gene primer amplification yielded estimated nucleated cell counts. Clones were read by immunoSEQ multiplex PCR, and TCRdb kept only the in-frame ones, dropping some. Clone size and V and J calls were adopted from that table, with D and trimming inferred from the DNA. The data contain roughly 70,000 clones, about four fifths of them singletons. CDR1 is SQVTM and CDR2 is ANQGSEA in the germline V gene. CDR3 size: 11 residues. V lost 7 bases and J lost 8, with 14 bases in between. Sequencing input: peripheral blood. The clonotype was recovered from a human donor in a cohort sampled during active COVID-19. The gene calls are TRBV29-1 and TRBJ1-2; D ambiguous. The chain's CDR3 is CSALEGGGYTF. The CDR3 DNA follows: TGCAGCGCCCTCGAGGGCGGGGGCTACACCTTC.